This T cell receptor beta chain was obtained from a study of T-cell memory formation after mild COVID-19. Each CDR3 protein gets one entry after TCRdb re-called the 5' RACE reads with MiXCR. This table has about 140,000 distinct CDR3 sequences, more than 14% appearing once. With 4 bases removed from V and 2 bases from J, the gap between germline ends came to 19 bases. Germline V CDR1 and CDR2: SQVTM, ANQGSEA. This CDR3 spans 16 amino acids. On this clonotype itself: Its cognate antigen is unknown.

General study results and limits: Cross-reactive memory appears to have joined, as suggested by some responding clones showing up in pre-infection memory.

The origin of this receptor is an adult woman who had mild COVID-19 (a few samples of this study predate the infection). Cell type and time point are not known. The J gene is TRBJ2-3, the V gene TRBV29-1; D is uncertain. What was sequenced was PBMCs or a T cell subset sorted from them (not recorded which). This chain's CDR3 is CSVVVAPLSVTDTQYF. DNA for the CDR3: TGCAGCGTTGTAGTCGCTCCGTTAAGCGTCACAGATACGCAGTATTTT.